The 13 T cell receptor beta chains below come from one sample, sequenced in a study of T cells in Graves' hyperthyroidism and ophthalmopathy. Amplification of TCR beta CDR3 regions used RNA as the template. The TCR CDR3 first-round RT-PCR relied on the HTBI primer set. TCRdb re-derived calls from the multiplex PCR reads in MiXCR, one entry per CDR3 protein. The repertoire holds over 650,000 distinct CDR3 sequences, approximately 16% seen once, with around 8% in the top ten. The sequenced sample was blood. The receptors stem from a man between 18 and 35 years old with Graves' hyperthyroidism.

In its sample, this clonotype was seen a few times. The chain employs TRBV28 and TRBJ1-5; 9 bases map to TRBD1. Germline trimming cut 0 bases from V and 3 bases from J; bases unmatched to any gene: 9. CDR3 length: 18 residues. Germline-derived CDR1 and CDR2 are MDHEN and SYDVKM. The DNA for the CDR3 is TGTGCCAGCAGTTTATGGGCACGGGGACAGGGTACCAATCAGCCCCAGCATTTT. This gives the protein CASSLWARGQGTNQPQHF. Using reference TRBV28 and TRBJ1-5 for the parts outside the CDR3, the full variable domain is DVKVTQSSRYLVKRTGEKVFLECVQDMDHENMFWYRQDPGLGLRLIYFSYDVKMKEKGDIPEGYSVSREKKERFSLILESASTNQTSMYLCASSLWARGQGTNQPQHFGDGTRLSIL.

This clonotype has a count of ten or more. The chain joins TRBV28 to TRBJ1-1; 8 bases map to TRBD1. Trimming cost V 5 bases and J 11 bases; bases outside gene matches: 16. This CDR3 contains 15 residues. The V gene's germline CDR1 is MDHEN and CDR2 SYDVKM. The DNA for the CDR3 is TGTGCCAGCAGTGATCCCGGGACAGGTTCAATGTGGGCTTTCTTT. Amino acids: CASSDPGTGSMWAFF.

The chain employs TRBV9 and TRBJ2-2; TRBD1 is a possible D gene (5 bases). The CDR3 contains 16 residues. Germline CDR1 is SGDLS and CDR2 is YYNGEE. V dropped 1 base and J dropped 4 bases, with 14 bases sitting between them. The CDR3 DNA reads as TGTGCCAGCAGCGTAACATCCCTCGACAGCACCGGGGAGCTGTTTTTT. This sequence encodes CASSVTSLDSTGELFF.

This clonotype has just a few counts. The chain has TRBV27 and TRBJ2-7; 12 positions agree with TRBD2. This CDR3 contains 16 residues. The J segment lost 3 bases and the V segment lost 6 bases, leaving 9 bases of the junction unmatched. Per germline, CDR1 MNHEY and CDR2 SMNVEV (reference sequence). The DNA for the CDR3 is TGTGCCAGCAGATCTCTAGCGGGAGGGCTCTTCTACGAGCAGTACTTC. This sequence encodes CASRSLAGGLFYEQYF.

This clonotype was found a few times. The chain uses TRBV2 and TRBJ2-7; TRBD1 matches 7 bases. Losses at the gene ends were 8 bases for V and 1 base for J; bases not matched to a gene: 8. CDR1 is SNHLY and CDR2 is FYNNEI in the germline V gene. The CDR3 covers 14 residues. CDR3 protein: CASLRQGGSYEQYF. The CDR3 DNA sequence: TGTGCCAGCTTACGACAGGGCGGATCCTACGAGCAGTACTTC.

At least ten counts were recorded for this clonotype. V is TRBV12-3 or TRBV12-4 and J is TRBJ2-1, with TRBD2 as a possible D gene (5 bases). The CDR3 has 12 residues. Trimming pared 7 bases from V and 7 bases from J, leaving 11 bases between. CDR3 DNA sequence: TGTGCCAGCACCTTGGGAGCTAATGAGCAGTTCTTC. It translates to CASTLGANEQFF.

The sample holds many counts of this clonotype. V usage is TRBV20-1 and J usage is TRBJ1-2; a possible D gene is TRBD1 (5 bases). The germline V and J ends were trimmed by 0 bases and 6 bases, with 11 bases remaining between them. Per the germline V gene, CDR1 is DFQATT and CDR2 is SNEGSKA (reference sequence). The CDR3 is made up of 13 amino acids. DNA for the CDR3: TGCAGTGCTAGAGACCGGGACCTTAATGGCTACACCTTC. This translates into CSARDRDLNGYTF.

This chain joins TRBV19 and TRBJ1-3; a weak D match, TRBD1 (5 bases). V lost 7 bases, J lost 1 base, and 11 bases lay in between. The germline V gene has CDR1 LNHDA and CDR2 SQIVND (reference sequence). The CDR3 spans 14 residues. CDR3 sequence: CASTHGGSGNTIYF. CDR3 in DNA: TGTGCCAGTACCCATGGGGGGTCTGGAAACACCATATATTTT.

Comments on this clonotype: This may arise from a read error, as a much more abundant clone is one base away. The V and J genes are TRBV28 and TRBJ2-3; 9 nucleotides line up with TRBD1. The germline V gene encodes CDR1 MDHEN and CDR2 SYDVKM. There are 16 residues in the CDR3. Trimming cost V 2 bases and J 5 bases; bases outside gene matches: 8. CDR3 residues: CASSLPGQGHIDTQYF. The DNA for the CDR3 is TGTGCCAGCAGTTTACCGGGACAGGGCCACATAGATACGCAGTATTTT.

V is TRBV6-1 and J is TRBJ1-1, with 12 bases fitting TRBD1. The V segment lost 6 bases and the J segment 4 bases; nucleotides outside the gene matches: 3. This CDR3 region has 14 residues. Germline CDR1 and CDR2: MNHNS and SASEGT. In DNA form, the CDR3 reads TGTGCCAGCAGAAGGGGACAGGGGGCCACTGAAGCTTTCTTT. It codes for CASRRGQGATEAFF.

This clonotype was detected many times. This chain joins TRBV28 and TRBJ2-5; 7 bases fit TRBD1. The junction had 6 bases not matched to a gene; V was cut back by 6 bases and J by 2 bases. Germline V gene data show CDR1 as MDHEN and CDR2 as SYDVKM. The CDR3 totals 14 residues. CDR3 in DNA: TGTGCCAGCAGCCTGAGGGGGCCGCAAGAGACCCAGTACTTC. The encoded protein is CASSLRGPQETQYF.

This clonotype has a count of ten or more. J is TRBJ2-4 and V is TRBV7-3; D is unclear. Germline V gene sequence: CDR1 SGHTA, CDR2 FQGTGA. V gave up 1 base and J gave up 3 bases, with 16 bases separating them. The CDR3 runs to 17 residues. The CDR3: CASSLRGGVGYKNIQYF. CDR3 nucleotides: TGTGCCAGCAGCTTAAGAGGCGGAGTTGGGTACAAAAACATTCAGTACTTC.

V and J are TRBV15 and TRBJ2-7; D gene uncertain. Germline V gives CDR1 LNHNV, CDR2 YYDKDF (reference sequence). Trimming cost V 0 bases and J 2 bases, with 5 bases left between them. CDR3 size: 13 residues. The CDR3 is CATSRDPPYEQYF. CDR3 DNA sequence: TGTGCCACCAGCAGAGATCCCCCCTACGAGCAGTACTTC. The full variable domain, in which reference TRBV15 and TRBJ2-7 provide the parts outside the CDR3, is DAMVIQNPRYQVTQFGKPVTLSCSQTLNHNVMYWYQQKSSQAPKLLFHYYDKDFNNEADTPDNFQSRRPNTSFCFLDIRSPGLGDTAMYLCATSRDPPYEQYFGPGTRLTVT.